This TCR beta chain is drawn from a study of blood T cell repertoires in COVID-19. The assay was immunoSEQ multiplex PCR, and TCRdb's table has in-frame clones only and misses some. The data hold about 480,000 clones, with around 89% observed a single time. Per germline, CDR1 ENHRY and CDR2 SYGVKD. J lost 2 bases, V lost 8 bases, and 13 bases had no gene match. The length of the CDR3 is 16 residues. The sequenced material came from PBMCs or T cells enriched from blood (not recorded which). V is TRBV10-3 and J is TRBJ2-5; 8 positions agree with TRBD2. The TCR originated in a woman between 35 and 50 years old who had recovered from COVID-19. The CDR3 region is CAIAHSPAGVQETQYF. In DNA, the CDR3 is TGTGCCATCGCTCACTCTCCAGCGGGGGTACAAGAGACCCAGTACTTC.